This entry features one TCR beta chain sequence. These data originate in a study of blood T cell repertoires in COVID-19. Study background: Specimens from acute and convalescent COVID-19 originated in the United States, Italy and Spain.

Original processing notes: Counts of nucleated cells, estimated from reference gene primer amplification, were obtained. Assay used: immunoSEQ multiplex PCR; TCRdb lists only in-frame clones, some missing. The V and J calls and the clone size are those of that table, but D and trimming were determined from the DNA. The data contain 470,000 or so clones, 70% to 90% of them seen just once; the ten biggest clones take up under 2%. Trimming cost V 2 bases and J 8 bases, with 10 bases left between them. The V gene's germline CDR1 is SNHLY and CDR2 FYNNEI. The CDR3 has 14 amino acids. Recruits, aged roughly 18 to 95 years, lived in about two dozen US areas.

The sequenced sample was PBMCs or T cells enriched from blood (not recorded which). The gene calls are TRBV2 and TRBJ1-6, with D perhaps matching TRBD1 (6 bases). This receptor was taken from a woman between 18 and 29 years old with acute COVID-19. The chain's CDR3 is CASSERTDYSPLHF. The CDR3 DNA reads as TGTGCCAGCAGTGAACGGACAGACTATTCACCCCTCCACTTT.